This passage covers 21 T cell receptor beta chains from one sample sequenced in a study of early T cells in non-severe SARS-CoV-2 infection. TCRdb itself ran the 5' RACE reads through MiXCR, one entry per CDR3 protein. Of fewer than 80,000 distinct CDR3 sequences in the sample, approximately 4.6% were seen once. Sample: whole blood, taken at baseline. The receptors originated from an adult who was a healthcare worker with PCR-confirmed SARS-CoV-2 infection or an uninfected control (not recorded which). The donor label of this sample is uncertain.

This clonotype was seen a handful of times. The chain uses TRBV7-2 and TRBJ2-4, with no clear D. CDR1 is SGHTA, CDR2 FQGNSA, per germline. Deletions cut 3 bases from V and 8 bases from J, with 11 bases between. CDR3 length equals 13 residues. CDR3 region: CASSFLSEDIQYF. The DNA of the CDR3 is TGTGCCAGCAGCTTCCTCTCCGAAGACATTCAGTACTTC.

This clonotype was seen more than once but under ten times. This rearrangement joins TRBV11-3 to TRBJ1-3; 10 bases are a match to TRBD1. Germline V lookup: CDR1 SGHNT, CDR2 YENEEA. The CDR3 extends over 16 amino acids. V dropped 5 bases and J dropped 0; count of bases not matched to a gene: 4. The CDR3 here is CASSTGTGDSGNTIYF. CDR3 in DNA: TGTGCCAGCAGCACCGGGACAGGGGACTCTGGAAACACCATATATTTT.

The V and J genes are TRBV9 and TRBJ2-3; TRBD1 is a possible D gene (5 bases). V lost 0 bases and J 1 base, leaving 6 bases between the germline ends. The V gene's germline CDR1 is SGDLS and CDR2 YYNGEE. The CDR3 runs 14 residues. The chain's CDR3 is CASSVARGTDTQYF. The CDR3 nucleotides are TGTGCCAGCAGCGTAGCCAGGGGCACAGATACGCAGTATTTT. The full variable domain, its missing parts supplied by reference TRBV9 and TRBJ2-3, is DSGVTQTPKHLITATGQRVTLRCSPRSGDLSVYWYQQSLDQGLQFLIQYYNGEERAKGNILERFSAQQFPDLHSELNLSSLELGDSALYFCASSVARGTDTQYFGPGTRLTVL.

This chain uses TRBV9 with TRBJ1-5; 9 bases are shared with TRBD1. The J segment lost 1 base and the V segment lost 3 bases, leaving 5 bases of the junction unmatched. The CDR3 is made up of 16 amino acids. The germline gives CDR1 SGDLS, CDR2 YYNGEE. CDR3 residues: CASSGGQGGSNQPQHF. The CDR3 DNA is TGTGCCAGCAGCGGGGGACAGGGCGGCAGCAATCAGCCCCAGCATTTT.

This clonotype came up many times. The chain employs TRBV11-1 and TRBJ2-1; TRBD2 agrees at 12 bases. The J segment lost 0 bases and the V segment lost 5 bases, leaving 2 bases of the junction unmatched. Germline V gene data show CDR1 as SGHAT and CDR2 as FQDESV (reference sequence). This CDR3 is built from 16 residues. The CDR3 protein is CASSRTSGASYNEQFF. Written as DNA, the CDR3 is TGTGCCAGCAGCCGGACTAGCGGGGCCTCCTACAATGAGCAGTTCTTC.

V usage is TRBV6-2 or TRBV6-3 and J usage is TRBJ2-6; D not certain. V dropped 2 bases and J dropped 0 bases, with 2 bases sitting between them. The CDR3 extends over 14 amino acids. Germline V CDR1 and CDR2: MNHEY, SVGEGT. CDR3 nucleotides: TGTGCCAGCAGTTACAACTCTGGGGCCAACGTCCTGACTTTC. It codes for CASSYNSGANVLTF.

A few counts support this clonotype. The V call is TRBV18, the J call TRBJ1-2; D is undetermined. The CDR3 runs to 13 residues. Germline assignment: CDR1 KGHSH and CDR2 LQKENI. The V gene lost 5 bases and the J gene lost 0 bases, with 7 bases spanning the gap. CDR3 sequence reads: CASSRQANYGYTF. In DNA, the CDR3 is TGTGCCAGCTCAAGGCAGGCTAACTATGGCTACACCTTC.

This clonotype was counted between two and nine times. The chain uses TRBV19 and TRBJ2-1, with D perhaps TRBD1 (5 bases). CDR1 LNHDA and CDR2 SQIVND come from the germline V gene (reference sequence). The CDR3 runs 16 residues. With 3 bases removed from V and 0 bases from J, the gap between germline ends came to 12 bases. CDR3 sequence: CASSIRARDSYNEQFF. Here the CDR3 DNA reads TGTGCCAGTAGTATTAGGGCCAGGGACTCCTACAATGAGCAGTTCTTC.

This clonotype was found a few times. V is TRBV6-5 and J is TRBJ1-2; D is perhaps TRBD1 (5 bases). V was clipped by 0 bases and J by 4 bases, with 18 bases between them. Germline values: CDR1 MNHEY, CDR2 SVGAGI. CDR3 length: 17 amino acids. The CDR3, as DNA: TGTGCCAGCAGTTACTCCGGGGCCAAAGCTAAAATCTATGGCTACACCTTC. This codes for CASSYSGAKAKIYGYTF.

In its sample, this clonotype was seen a few times. The chain employs TRBV7-9 and TRBJ1-2, with D possibly TRBD1 on 5 matching bases. Trimming pared 3 bases from V and 2 bases from J, leaving 10 bases between. Germline CDR1 reads SEHNR; CDR2 reads FQNEAQ (reference sequence). The CDR3 consists of 14 residues. The CDR3 coding sequence is TGTGCCAGCAGCTTCCTGACAGCGAACTATGGCTACACCTTC. As protein: CASSFLTANYGYTF.

This clonotype was picked up many times. The V and J genes are TRBV29-1 and TRBJ1-1; unclear D gene. The CDR3 extends over 15 amino acids. Germline V gene sequence: CDR1 SQVTM, CDR2 ANQGSEA. Trimming took off 0 bases at V and 3 bases at J, with 14 bases between the two ends. The CDR3 reads CSVEEKGHGHTEAFF. The CDR3 DNA is TGCAGCGTTGAAGAAAAGGGTCATGGACACACTGAAGCTTTCTTT.

This clonotype was seen ten or more times. The chain recombines TRBV6-6 with TRBJ1-2, with TRBD1 matching over 12 bases. The CDR3 consists of 16 residues. The germline V gene encodes CDR1 MNHNY and CDR2 SVGAGI (reference sequence). J lost 6 bases, V lost 0 bases, and 5 bases had no gene match. The CDR3 loop reads CASSYSGTGGGDGYTF. The CDR3 DNA follows: TGTGCCAGCAGTTACTCCGGGACAGGGGGCGGGGATGGCTACACCTTC.

This clonotype was observed at least ten times. This sequence joins TRBV6-1 and TRBJ2-1, with 13 bases matching TRBD2. The J segment lost 6 bases and the V segment lost 11 bases, leaving 7 bases of the junction unmatched. Germline values: CDR1 MNHNS, CDR2 SASEGT. This CDR3 region has 14 residues. DNA for the CDR3: TGTGCCGGGGGGGGACTAGCGGGGAGCAATGAGCAGTTCTTC. It translates to CAGGGLAGSNEQFF.

The chain employs TRBV20-1 and TRBJ2-2; 11 bases match TRBD2. The CDR3 has 15 amino acids. Germline lookup yields CDR1 DFQATT and CDR2 SNEGSKA (reference sequence). J lost 7 bases, V lost 6 bases, and 10 bases had no gene match. CDR3: CSATTSGGPHGELFF. CDR3 nucleotide sequence: TGCAGTGCGACCACTAGCGGGGGACCCCACGGGGAGCTGTTTTTT.

At least ten counts were recorded for this clonotype. The chain joins TRBV9 to TRBJ1-2, with a tentative D call TRBD1 (6 bases). The CDR3 consists of 17 residues. V was shortened by 0 bases and J by 8 bases, with 23 bases between the two germline ends. CDR1 SGDLS and CDR2 YYNGEE come from the germline V gene. CDR3 DNA sequence: TGTGCCAGCAGCGTAGACCACCTTCGGGGGGCCTTCGGAGGCTACACCTTC. It specifies CASSVDHLRGAFGGYTF.

This clonotype appeared many times. The genes are TRBV12-3 or TRBV12-4 and TRBJ1-2, with 9 bases fitting TRBD1. Germline trimming cut 0 bases from V and 3 bases from J; bases unmatched to any gene: 5. The CDR3 runs 16 residues. This CDR3 is CASSLAEDRGYYGYTF. As DNA, the CDR3 is TGTGCCAGCAGTTTAGCGGAGGACAGGGGATACTATGGCTACACCTTC.

The chain has TRBV12-3 or TRBV12-4 and TRBJ1-1; TRBD1 might be the D (5 bases). V lost 2 bases and J 2 bases, leaving 18 bases between the germline ends. The CDR3 extends over 17 amino acids. CDR3 loop: CASSLSFETEGNTEAFF. The CDR3, as DNA: TGTGCCAGCAGTTTAAGTTTCGAGACAGAGGGTAACACTGAAGCTTTCTTT.

This clonotype came up many times. The V and J genes are TRBV20-1 and TRBJ1-5; D gene uncertain. Germline CDR1 is DFQATT and CDR2 is SNEGSKA (reference sequence). The CDR3 sequence is 13 residues long. The V end lost 5 bases, the J end lost 7 bases, and 15 bases lay between the germline ends. The CDR3 DNA reads TGCAGTGCTTCCCCCCCGACCGGACAGCCCCAGCATTTT. Its translation: CSASPPTGQPQHF.

This clonotype was seen repeatedly, ten times or more. The V gene is TRBV7-6, the J gene TRBJ2-7; D remains ambiguous. The CDR3 covers 16 residues. The V and J ends lost 1 base and 2 bases respectively, with 15 bases between them. Germline V gene data show CDR1 as SGHVS and CDR2 as FNYEAQ. DNA for the CDR3: TGTGCCAGCAGCTTAGGCAGTTTGCGGCGAACCTACGAGCAGTACTTC. It encodes CASSLGSLRRTYEQYF.

The table lists this clonotype with a few counts. The rearrangement uses TRBV7-6 and TRBJ2-3; D unresolved. The germline V gene has CDR1 SGHVS and CDR2 FNYEAQ. The CDR3 has 12 amino acids. V was pared by 1 base and J by 6 bases, with 5 bases between. The CDR3 region has the DNA TGTGCCAGCAGCTTAGTTCCGGATACGCAGTATTTT. Protein product: CASSLVPDTQYF.

This clonotype was counted many times. The chain couples TRBV16 to TRBJ1-2, with D hard to call. V lost 3 bases and J lost 8, with 10 bases in between. CDR3 length: 12 amino acids. CDR1 is KGHSY and CDR2 is FQNENV in the germline V gene. The CDR3 DNA sequence: TGTGCCAGCAGCCAGGCAGGCGGCGGCTACACCTTC. It specifies CASSQAGGGYTF.